The rows below give T cell receptor beta chains drawn from one sample of a study of cytomegalovirus exposure and HLA in healthy donors. Sequencing was performed with immunoSEQ multiplex PCR; in TCRdb, only in-frame clones are kept and a portion is missing. The sample table includes just over 20,000 clones. Sequenced material: PBMCs. The receptor source for this set is a man aged 60 to 69 in good health and CMV-seropositive. Both conserved end residues are part of each CDR3. A D gene is named only where the DNA matches it firmly.

v_call	d_call	j_call	cdr3_aa	cdr3_nt
TRBV6-5	TRBD1	TRBJ1-5	CASSYWTGPFNQPQHF	TGTGCCAGCAGTTACTGGACAGGGCCTTTCAATCAGCCCCAGCATTTT
TRBV6-1	TRBD1	TRBJ1-2	CASSARQGYYGYTF	TGTGCCAGCAGCGCCCGACAGGGGTACTATGGCTACACCTTC
TRBV18	TRBD2	TRBJ2-1	CASLEREVDNEQFF	TGTGCCAGCTTGGAGCGGGAGGTAGACAATGAGCAGTTCTTC
TRBV29-1	-	TRBJ2-3	CSVEGGRTDTQYF	TGCAGCGTGGAAGGGGGGAGGACAGATACGCAGTATTTT
TRBV5-6	TRBD1	TRBJ1-1	CASRPTGGPNTEAFF	TGTGCCAGCAGACCGACAGGGGGACCGAACACTGAAGCTTTCTTT
TRBV7-2	-	TRBJ2-7	CASSRGAGASYEQYF	TGTGCCAGCAGCCGGGGGGCGGGGGCGTCCTACGAGCAGTACTTC
TRBV2	TRBD1	TRBJ2-7	CASSEGQAHYEQYF	TGTGCCAGCAGTGAGGGACAGGCCCACTACGAGCAGTACTTC
TRBV2	TRBD2	TRBJ2-1	CASSGLAGGMGEQFF	TGTGCCAGCAGTGGCCTAGCGGGAGGGATGGGTGAGCAGTTCTTC
TRBV5-1	TRBD1	TRBJ1-1	CASSFGTELAEAFF	TGCGCCAGCAGCTTTGGGACAGAACTAGCTGAAGCTTTCTTT
TRBV20-1	-	TRBJ1-1	CRPLGGTEAFF	TGCAGACCTCTGGGGGGAACTGAAGCTTTCTTT
TRBV29-1	-	TRBJ2-7	CSVEGLRGRAGEQYF	TGCAGCGTTGAAGGACTCAGGGGCCGGGCAGGAGAGCAGTACTTC
TRBV15	TRBD2	TRBJ2-7	CATSRDYGITSGLF	TGTGCCACCAGCAGAGATTACGGAATCACTAGCGGGCTCTTC
TRBV30	-	TRBJ2-5	CAWTRGAGWGETQYF	TGTGCCTGGACCCGAGGCGCGGGATGGGGGGAGACCCAGTACTTC
TRBV5-1	TRBD1	TRBJ1-3	CASSGTGADTIYF	TGCGCCAGCAGTGGGACAGGGGCGGACACCATATATTTT
TRBV14	-	TRBJ1-1	CASSQVTPGITEAFF	TGTGCCAGCAGCCAAGTTACTCCAGGGATCACTGAAGCTTTCTTT
TRBV7-6	TRBD2	TRBJ2-3	CASSPGGGWGDTQYF	TGTGCCAGCAGCCCCGGCGGGGGGTGGGGAGATACGCAGTATTTT
TRBV5-1	TRBD1	TRBJ2-5	CASSPTGAQETQYF	TGCGCCAGCAGTCCGACAGGGGCTCAAGAGACCCAGTACTTC
TRBV13	TRBD1	TRBJ1-2	CASSLGPRDRDGYTF	TGTGCCAGCAGCTTAGGCCCTCGGGACAGGGATGGCTACACCTTC
TRBV16	-	TRBJ1-4	CASSRGIGEKLFF	TGTGCCAGCAGCCGCGGGATTGGTGAAAAACTGTTTTTT
TRBV5-1	-	TRBJ2-5	CASSETTPRGETQYF	TGCGCCAGCAGCGAAACGACCCCCCGGGGAGAGACCCAGTACTTC
TRBV29-1	-	TRBJ2-7	CSVEDAGIYEQYF	TGCAGCGTTGAAGACGCCGGGATTTACGAGCAGTACTTC
TRBV7-9	-	TRBJ2-1	CASSLAGTGRSEQFF	TGTGCCAGCAGCTTAGCCGGGACTGGTCGGAGTGAGCAGTTCTTC
TRBV6-5	TRBD2	TRBJ2-3	CASSRTSGADTQYF	TGTGCCAGCAGCAGGACTAGCGGGGCAGATACGCAGTATTTT
TRBV6-1	-	TRBJ1-1	CASSPAIGGNTEAFF	TGTGCCAGCAGTCCAGCCATCGGCGGAAACACTGAAGCTTTCTTT
TRBV27	-	TRBJ1-3	CASAKRGTSGNTIYF	TGTGCCAGCGCCAAAAGGGGCACTTCTGGAAACACCATATATTTT
TRBV4-1	TRBD2	TRBJ2-1	CASSRLAASSYNEQFF	TGCGCCAGCAGCCGACTAGCGGCTAGCTCCTACAATGAGCAGTTCTTC
TRBV6-5	-	TRBJ2-1	CASSYSTTARANEQFF	TGTGCCAGCAGTTACTCGACTACAGCGAGGGCCAATGAGCAGTTCTTC
TRBV9	TRBD1	TRBJ1-2	CASSPRGVSYYGYTF	TGTGCCAGCAGCCCCAGGGGGGTCAGTTACTATGGCTACACCTTC
TRBV5-1	-	TRBJ1-1	CASSFSPGNTEAFF	TGCGCCAGCAGCTTTTCACCCGGGAACACTGAAGCTTTCTTT
TRBV19	-	TRBJ1-5	CASSISSGNQPQHF	TGTGCCAGTAGTATATCCTCGGGGAATCAGCCCCAGCATTTT
TRBV6-1	-	TRBJ1-1	CASSEARLAAFF	TGTGCCAGCAGTGAAGCGCGCTTAGCAGCTTTCTTT
TRBV5-1	TRBD1	TRBJ1-3	CASSRDRAGNTIYF	TGCGCCAGCAGCCGCGACAGGGCTGGAAACACCATATATTTT
TRBV5-4	TRBD2	TRBJ2-5	CASSLGTSGRLAEETQYF	TGTGCCAGCAGCTTGGGGACTAGCGGGAGGCTGGCTGAAGAGACCCAGTACTTC
TRBV18	-	TRBJ2-7	CASSPGDRERYF	TGTGCCAGCTCCCCAGGGGATCGGGAAAGATACTTC
TRBV27	-	TRBJ2-5	CASSLEGRGETQYF	TGTGCCAGCAGTTTGGAAGGACGGGGAGAGACCCAGTACTTC
TRBV9	-	TRBJ2-1	CASSTHPGISEQFF	TGTGCCAGCAGCACCCACCCGGGGATTAGTGAGCAGTTCTTC
TRBV9	TRBD2	TRBJ2-2	CASSPRLAGGGAGELFF	TGTGCCAGCAGCCCCAGACTAGCGGGAGGGGGAGCCGGGGAGCTGTTTTTT
TRBV2	TRBD1	TRBJ1-5	CASSPGQGQPQHF	TGTGCCAGCAGTCCCGGACAGGGCCAGCCCCAGCATTTT
TRBV7-2	-	TRBJ1-1	CASSTRGGENTEAFF	TGTGCCAGCAGCACCCGGGGGGGGGAGAACACTGAAGCTTTCTTT
TRBV5-4	TRBD1	TRBJ2-1	CASSLGDREGYNEQFF	TGTGCCAGCAGCTTGGGGGACAGGGAAGGTTACAATGAGCAGTTCTTC
TRBV29-1	TRBD1	TRBJ2-7	CSVEVGQGHEQYF	TGCAGCGTTGAAGTCGGACAGGGCCACGAGCAGTACTTC
TRBV11-2	TRBD1	TRBJ1-5	CASSSQGAGNQPQHF	TGTGCCAGCAGCTCACAGGGGGCCGGCAATCAGCCCCAGCATTTT
TRBV29-1	TRBD2	TRBJ2-7	CNLPLAGERCAYEQYF	TGCAACCTACCCCTAGCGGGGGAGAGGTGTGCCTACGAGCAGTACTTC
TRBV5-5	-	TRBJ1-2	CASSFRGGYGYTF	TGTGCCAGCAGCTTCAGGGGTGGCTATGGCTACACCTTC
TRBV10-3	-	TRBJ1-1	CAISAVQLNTEAFF	TGTGCCATCAGTGCCGTACAGTTGAACACTGAAGCTTTCTTT
TRBV27	TRBD2	TRBJ2-2	CASSFLAGSTGELFF	TGTGCCAGCAGTTTCCTAGCGGGAAGCACCGGGGAGCTGTTTTTT
TRBV19	TRBD1	TRBJ1-5	CASRGTGRRNQPQHF	TGTGCCAGTAGGGGGACAGGGCGTAGAAATCAGCCCCAGCATTTT
TRBV13	TRBD2	TRBJ2-5	CASSSSGSGETQYF	TGTGCCAGCAGCTCTAGCGGGAGTGGTGAGACCCAGTACTTC
TRBV29-1	TRBD1	TRBJ2-1	CSTRDSDNEQFF	TGCAGTACCCGGGACAGCGACAATGAGCAGTTCTTC